This passage covers 28 T cell receptor beta chains from one sample sequenced in a study of CXCR3-negative and CXCR3-positive naive CD8 T cells. TRB cDNA was prepared as libraries by UMI-labeled 5' RACE. TCRdb reprocessed the 5' RACE reads and keeps a single row for each CDR3 protein, giving no DNA. The clone table shows 46,000 or so distinct CDR3 sequences, with the ten largest holding roughly 1.6%. Sequenced material: naive CXCR3- CD8+ T cells from blood. Documented subset: CD45RO-CCR7+CD27+CD95- naive CD8+ T cells lacking CXCR3 (TNR3-). These receptors were taken from a human donor in good health. Some clones in this sample may be carry-over from other donors' samples.

J is TRBJ2-5 and V is TRBV5-1. This CDR3 spans 17 amino acids. CDR1 is SGHRS and CDR2 is YFSETQ in the germline V gene. The CDR3 here is CASSLAASDTYQETQYF.

V is TRBV11-2 and J is TRBJ2-1; TCRdb outputs TRBD1, but without DNA this stays unchecked. CDR1 and CDR2 (germline): SGHAT, FQNNGV. CDR3 length: 16 residues. Here the CDR3 reads CASRTVSAGLYNEQFF.

The chain carries TRBV7-3 and TRBJ2-2; TCRdb indicates TRBD2, and absent DNA this call remains unverified. CDR3 length equals 14 residues. CDR1 is SGHTA and CDR2 is FQGTGA in the germline V gene. The CDR3 loop reads CASSTLEATGELFF.

The rearrangement joins TRBV27 to TRBJ2-7; TCRdb outputs TRBD2, but without DNA this stays unchecked. Germline loops: CDR1 MNHEY, CDR2 SMNVEV (reference sequence). The CDR3 loop spans 15 amino acids. CDR3 amino acids: CASSLSSGLTYEQYF.

The J gene is TRBJ2-1, the V gene TRBV9; TCRdb returns TRBD1, unconfirmable since there is no DNA. The CDR3 is made up of 15 amino acids. CDR1 and CDR2 (germline): SGDLS, YYNGEE. The CDR3 spells CASSVAGQGSNEQFF.

The CDR3 sequence: CASSRESATDTQYF. V is TRBV6-4 and J is TRBJ2-3; TCRdb's D gene call, TRBD2, goes unchecked for lack of DNA. The CDR3 sequence is 14 residues long. CDR1 is MRHNA and CDR2 is SNTAGT in the germline V gene.

The rearrangement joins TRBV19 to TRBJ1-5. CDR1 LNHDA and CDR2 SQIVND come from the germline V gene (reference sequence). The CDR3 consists of 15 residues. The CDR3 loop is CASSIEEYSNQPQHF.

The chain joins TRBV7-9 to TRBJ2-1; TCRdb indicates TRBD2, and absent DNA this call remains unverified. The germline V gene encodes CDR1 SEHNR and CDR2 FQNEAQ (reference sequence). The CDR3 length is 12 residues. CDR3 region: CASSLAAGGQFF.

The V gene is TRBV12-3 or TRBV12-4, the J gene TRBJ2-1; checking the TCRdb D call of TRBD1 is not possible without DNA. The CDR3 loop spans 16 amino acids. The chain's CDR3 is CASSPQGQGSYNEQFF.

V gene TRBV7-6 combines with J gene TRBJ2-7; TCRdb returns TRBD1, unconfirmable since there is no DNA. CDR1 and CDR2 (germline): SGHVS, FNYEAQ. The CDR3 totals 15 residues. CDR3 sequence: CASSLDSRGAYEQYF. Together with reference TRBV7-6 and TRBJ2-7, the CDR3 gives the full variable domain: GAGVSQSPRYKVTKRGQDVALRCDPISGHVSLYWYRQALGQGPEFLTYFNYEAQQDKSGLPNDRFSAERPEGSISTLTIQRTEQRDSAMYRCASSLDSRGAYEQYFGPGTRLTVT.

CDR3 region: CASSLTGSTDTQYF. This chain links TRBV28 with TRBJ2-3; lacking DNA, the TRBD1 call made by TCRdb goes unchecked. The CDR3 extends over 14 amino acids. Germline CDR1 reads MDHEN; CDR2 reads SYDVKM. The full variable domain, its missing parts supplied by reference TRBV28 and TRBJ2-3, is DVKVTQSSRYLVKRTGEKVFLECVQDMDHENMFWYRQDPGLGLRLIYFSYDVKMKEKGDIPEGYSVSREKKERFSLILESASTNQTSMYLCASSLTGSTDTQYFGPGTRLTVL.

The chain has TRBV6-6 and TRBJ2-7; the D call from TCRdb, TRBD1, cannot be confirmed without DNA. Per germline, CDR1 MNHNY and CDR2 SVGAGI (reference sequence). CDR3 length equals 13 residues. CDR3 residues: CASSFGTDYEQYF.

The chain joins TRBV7-9 to TRBJ1-4; TCRdb names TRBD1, which stays unverified in the absence of DNA. Germline values: CDR1 SEHNR, CDR2 FQNEAQ (reference sequence). CDR3 length: 15 residues. This CDR3 reads CASSLIGGRREKLFF.

The chain carries TRBV20-1 and TRBJ2-2; TCRdb picks TRBD2, but there is no DNA to check that call. This CDR3 contains 16 residues. Germline-derived CDR1 and CDR2 are DFQATT and SNEGSKA (reference sequence). CDR3 in amino acids: CSARQRELSNTGELFF.

The chain carries TRBV28 and TRBJ1-6; without DNA, the TCRdb call of TRBD1 cannot be checked. CDR1 MDHEN and CDR2 SYDVKM come from the germline V gene. The CDR3 has 14 residues. The CDR3 sequence: CASSTGTGVSPLHF.

This sequence joins TRBV4-3 and TRBJ1-1; TCRdb lists TRBD1, though no DNA is available to test this call. The CDR3 is 15 amino acids. In germline, CDR1 is LGHNA, CDR2 YSLEER. This CDR3 reads CASSEGQAWNTEAFF.

The rearrangement uses TRBV24-1 and TRBJ2-1; lacking DNA, the TRBD1 call made by TCRdb goes unchecked. This CDR3 spans 13 amino acids. The germline V gene has CDR1 KGHDR and CDR2 SFDVKD. The CDR3 sequence: CATSLGDHNEQFF.

V and J are TRBV10-2 and TRBJ2-7; TCRdb returns TRBD2, unconfirmable since there is no DNA. In germline, CDR1 is WSHSY, CDR2 SAAADI. This CDR3 has 14 amino acids. CDR3 region: CASSGGGDTEPKYF.

V and J are TRBV29-1 and TRBJ1-1. The CDR3 is 12 residues long. Germline assignment: CDR1 SQVTM and CDR2 ANQGSEA. This CDR3 is CSVAGVNAEAFF.

V and J are TRBV5-4 and TRBJ2-2; lacking DNA, the TRBD1 call made by TCRdb goes unchecked. CDR1 is SGHNT, CDR2 YYREEE, per germline (reference sequence). This CDR3 is 16 amino acids long. The CDR3 reads CASSLWDKLGTGELFF.

The chain carries TRBV7-9 and TRBJ2-5; TCRdb names TRBD2, which stays unverified in the absence of DNA. CDR1 and CDR2 (germline): SEHNR, FQNEAQ (reference sequence). The CDR3 has 16 amino acids. The CDR3: CASSVFISGGQETQYF.

The chain links TRBV29-1 to TRBJ2-5; there is no DNA to check the TCRdb D call of TRBD1. CDR3 length: 14 residues. In germline, CDR1 is SQVTM, CDR2 ANQGSEA. This chain's CDR3 is CSVEDRGFGETQYF.

This rearrangement joins TRBV28 to TRBJ2-2. The CDR3 covers 15 residues. Germline values: CDR1 MDHEN, CDR2 SYDVKM. The CDR3 loop reads CASSMDVTNTGELFF.

V is TRBV14 and J is TRBJ2-1; there is no DNA to check the TCRdb D call of TRBD1. Germline CDR1 SGHDN, CDR2 FVKESK. The CDR3 is 16 residues long. The CDR3 reads CASSPRQGATLNEQFF.

The V gene is TRBV10-1, the J gene TRBJ2-7; the TRBD2 assignment by TCRdb is unverifiable without DNA. Looked up from germline, CDR1 is WNHNN and CDR2 is SYGVQD (reference sequence). The CDR3 runs to 14 residues. The CDR3 loop is CASSASGPASEQYF.

This chain links TRBV7-8 with TRBJ2-7; TCRdb's D call, TRBD2, is unchecked because there is no DNA. In germline, CDR1 is SGHVS, CDR2 FQNEAQ. CDR3 length: 15 amino acids. CDR3 region: CASSLASGGHYEQYF. The variable domain in full, completed from reference TRBV7-8 and TRBJ2-7, reads GAGVSQSPRYKVAKRGQDVALRCDPISGHVSLFWYQQALGQGPEFLTYFQNEAQLDKSGLPSDRFFAERPEGSVSTLKIQRTQQEDSAVYLCASSLASGGHYEQYFGPGTRLTVT.

By frequency, this clonotype registers medium-sized. The genes are TRBV4-1 and TRBJ1-1; TCRdb selects TRBD1, and the lack of DNA leaves this call unchecked. CDR3 length: 14 amino acids. CDR1 and CDR2 (germline): MGHRA, YSYEKL. CDR3 in amino acids: CASSQRQGYTEAFF.

This chain links TRBV7-2 with TRBJ2-7; the D gene TCRdb calls, TRBD1, cannot be checked with no DNA. In germline, CDR1 is SGHTA, CDR2 FQGNSA. This CDR3 comprises 14 residues. CDR3 region: CASSSGQGFYEQYF.